The entry below describes one T cell receptor beta chain. Antigen: not known. This entry comes from a study of blood T cells in healthy people across ages. Overall study results and limits: Naive CD4+ cell counts and diversity both ran higher in long-lived than in aged donors.

The CDR3 has 13 amino acids. Trimming took off 2 bases at V and 4 bases at J, with 11 bases between the two ends. CDR1 is GTSNPN, CDR2 SVGIG, per germline (reference sequence). A sample-barcoded 5' primer and a J-beta primer mix were used in a second PCR of about 7 to 12 cycles. TCRdb passed the 5' RACE reads through MiXCR, listing each CDR3 protein once. The table has around 1,600,000 distinct CDR3 sequences, roughly 43% seen once. The material sequenced was blood. The receptor comes from a woman younger than 30 in good health. The V call is TRBV30, the J call TRBJ1-1; D is ambiguous. This CDR3 reads CAWSRFGVTEAFF. DNA for the CDR3: TGTGCCTGGAGTAGGTTTGGGGTCACTGAAGCTTTCTTT.